Listed below are T cell receptor beta chains from one sample, sequenced in a study of blood T cell repertoires in COVID-19. TCRdb keeps only in-frame clones here, not all; method: immunoSEQ multiplex PCR. Among some 390,000 clones listed, roughly nine tenths were seen once. The specimen was PBMCs or T cells enriched from blood (not recorded which). Every receptor here comes from a man aged 25-40 years who had recovered from COVID-19. The CDR3 runs from the conserved cysteine through the conserved F or W. A D gene is named only where the DNA matches it firmly. Some rows have no size entry. The others give once, few or many, or a class for an expanded clone.

DNA	CDR3	size	D	J	V
TGTGCCATCAGTGAAACTGACAGGGGCCCTCAAGAGACCCAGTACTTC	CAISETDRGPQETQYF	-	TRBD1	TRBJ2-5	TRBV10-3
TGCGCCAGGTACAGCGGGCGCACTGAAGCTTTCTTT	CARYSGRTEAFF	-	-	TRBJ1-1	TRBV10-1
TGTGCCAGCAGCTTAGGAACAGGGGTGTACGAGCAGTACTTC	CASSLGTGVYEQYF	-	TRBD1	TRBJ2-7	TRBV7-9
TGTGCCAGCAGACGTCCCGGACAGGGGGCGGGTGGCTACACCTTC	CASRRPGQGAGGYTF	-	TRBD1	TRBJ1-2	TRBV5-6
TGTGCCTGGATGCATTACAGGTTCGGGTCCTACGAGCAGTACTTC	CAWMHYRFGSYEQYF	-	-	TRBJ2-7	TRBV30
TGTGCCTGGAGTGCCCGGGACAGACACACTGAAGCTTTCTTT	CAWSARDRHTEAFF	-	TRBD1	TRBJ1-1	TRBV30
TGTGCCAGCAGTTCCCAGGGGGCTTCTGGTCAGCCCCAGCATTTT	CASSSQGASGQPQHF	-	TRBD1	TRBJ1-5	TRBV6-5
TGTGCCAGCAGCTTAGTTGGTGGCGGGGGGCATGAGCAGTTCTTC	CASSLVGGGGHEQFF	-	TRBD2	TRBJ2-1	TRBV11-2
TGTGCCAGCAGTTATACATCCTCTGGAAACACCATATATTTT	CASSYTSSGNTIYF	once	-	TRBJ1-3	TRBV6-5
TGTGCCAGCAGCGATGGGACAGTTAACACTGAAGCTTTCTTT	CASSDGTVNTEAFF	-	TRBD1	TRBJ1-1	TRBV11-2
TGTGCCAGCAGACATCCCCGAGGGGGCTATAGGGGGACCGGGGAGCTGTTTTTT	CASRHPRGGYRGTGELFF	-	TRBD1	TRBJ2-2	TRBV11-2
TGTGCCAGCAGCTTAGAGATAGCAGACGATTACGAGCAGTACTTC	CASSLEIADDYEQYF	-	-	TRBJ2-7	TRBV11-2
TGTGCCAGCTCACAGGGGTTGGAGACCCAGTACTTC	CASSQGLETQYF	-	-	TRBJ2-5	TRBV18
TGTGCCAGCAGCCCCGACAGTACTTTCCAGCCCCAGCATTTT	CASSPDSTFQPQHF	few	-	TRBJ1-5	TRBV6-5
TGTGCCATCAGTGAATTATACGGGGAGCTGTTTTTT	CAISELYGELFF	once	-	TRBJ2-2	TRBV10-3
TGTGCCAGTAGTATCGCGGGAGTGGTTAATGAGCAGTTCTTC	CASSIAGVVNEQFF	-	TRBD2	TRBJ2-1	TRBV19
TGTGCCAGCAGTTACGTGACAGGGCTTGGTCAGCCCCAGCATTTT	CASSYVTGLGQPQHF	few	TRBD1	TRBJ1-5	TRBV6-2/TRBV6-3
TGTGCCAGCATAGCCGGAGGGGACACTGAAGCTTTCTTT	CASIAGGDTEAFF	-	-	TRBJ1-1	TRBV3-1/TRBV3-2
TGCGCCAGCAGCCAAGCTGAGGGAGGGCCATACAATGAGCAGTTCTTC	CASSQAEGGPYNEQFF	-	TRBD2	TRBJ2-1	TRBV4-1
TGTGCCCTGCTCCAGGGGGCGGGTGGCTACACCTTC	CALLQGAGGYTF	-	TRBD1	TRBJ1-2	TRBV12-3/TRBV12-4
TGTGCCAGCAATCGGTTGCCCCAGCATTTT	CASNRLPQHF	once	-	TRBJ1-5	TRBV28
TGTGCCTGGCGGGAGGGCAGGGAAGGACATCAGCCCCAGCATTTT	CAWREGREGHQPQHF	-	-	TRBJ1-5	TRBV30
TGTGCCTGGAGCCCGGCTAGCGTAAGCACAGATACGCAGTATTTT	CAWSPASVSTDTQYF	few	-	TRBJ2-3	TRBV30